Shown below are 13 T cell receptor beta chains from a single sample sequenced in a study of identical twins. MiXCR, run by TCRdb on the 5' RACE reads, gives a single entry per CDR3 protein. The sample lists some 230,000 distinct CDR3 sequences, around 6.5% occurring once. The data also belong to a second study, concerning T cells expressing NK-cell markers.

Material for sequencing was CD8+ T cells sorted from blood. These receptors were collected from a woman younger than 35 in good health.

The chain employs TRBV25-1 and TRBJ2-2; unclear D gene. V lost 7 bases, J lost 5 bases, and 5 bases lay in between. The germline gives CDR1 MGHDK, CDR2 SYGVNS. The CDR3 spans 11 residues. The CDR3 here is CASKTTGELFF. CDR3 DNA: TGTGCCAGCAAAACGACCGGGGAGCTGTTTTTT. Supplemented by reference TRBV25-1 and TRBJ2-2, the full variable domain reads EADIYQTPRYLVIGTGKKITLECSQTMGHDKMYWYQQDPGMELHLIHYSYGVNSTEKGDLSSESTVSRIRTEHFPLTLESARPSHTSQYLCASKTTGELFFGEGSRLTVL.

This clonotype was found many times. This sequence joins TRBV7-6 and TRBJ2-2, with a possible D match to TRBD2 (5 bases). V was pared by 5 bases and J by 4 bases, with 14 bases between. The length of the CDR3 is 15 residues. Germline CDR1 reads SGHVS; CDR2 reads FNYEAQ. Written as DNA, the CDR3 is TGTGCCAGCAGCCCAAGGGCAGAGGGCACCGGGGAGCTGTTTTTT. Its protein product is CASSPRAEGTGELFF.

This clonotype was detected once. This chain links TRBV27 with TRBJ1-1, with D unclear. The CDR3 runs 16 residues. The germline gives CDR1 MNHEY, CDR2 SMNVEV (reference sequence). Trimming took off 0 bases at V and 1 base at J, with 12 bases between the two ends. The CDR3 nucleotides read TGTGCCAGCAGTTTATCGGCAGGAGGGCCGAACACTGAAGCTTTCTTT. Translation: CASSLSAGGPNTEAFF.

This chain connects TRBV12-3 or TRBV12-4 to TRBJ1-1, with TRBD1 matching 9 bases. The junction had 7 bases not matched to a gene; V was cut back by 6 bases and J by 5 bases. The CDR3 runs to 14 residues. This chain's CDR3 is CASRSTGGWTEAFF. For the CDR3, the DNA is TGTGCCAGCAGATCTACAGGGGGCTGGACTGAAGCTTTCTTT.

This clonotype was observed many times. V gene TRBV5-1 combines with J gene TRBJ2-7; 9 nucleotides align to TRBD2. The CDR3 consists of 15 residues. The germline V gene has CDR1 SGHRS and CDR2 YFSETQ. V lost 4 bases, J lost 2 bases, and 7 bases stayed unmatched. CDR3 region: CASSPTSGSTYEQYF. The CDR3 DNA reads TGCGCCAGCAGCCCGACTAGCGGTAGTACCTACGAGCAGTACTTC.

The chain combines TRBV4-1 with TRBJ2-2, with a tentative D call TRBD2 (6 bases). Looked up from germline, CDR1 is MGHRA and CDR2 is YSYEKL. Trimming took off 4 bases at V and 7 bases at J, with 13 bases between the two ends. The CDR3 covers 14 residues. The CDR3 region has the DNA TGCGCCAGCAGCCTGGCGGGGAAGGGCGGGGAGCTGTTTTTT. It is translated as CASSLAGKGGELFF.

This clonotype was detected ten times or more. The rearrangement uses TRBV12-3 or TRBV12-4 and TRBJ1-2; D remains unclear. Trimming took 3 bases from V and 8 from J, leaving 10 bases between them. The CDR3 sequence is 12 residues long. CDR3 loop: CASSFGVGGYTF. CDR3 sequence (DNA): TGTGCCAGCAGTTTTGGGGTGGGGGGCTACACCTTC.

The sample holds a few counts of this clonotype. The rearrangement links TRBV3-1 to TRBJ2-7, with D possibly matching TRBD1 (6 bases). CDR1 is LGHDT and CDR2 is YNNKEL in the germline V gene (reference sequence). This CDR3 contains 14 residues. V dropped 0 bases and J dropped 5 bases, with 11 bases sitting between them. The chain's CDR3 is CASSQDEGVDEQYF. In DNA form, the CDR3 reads TGTGCCAGCAGCCAAGATGAGGGGGTCGACGAGCAGTACTTC.

DNA for the CDR3: TGTGCCATCAGTGTAGGAGGCAACACCGGGGAGCTGTTTTTT. It encodes CAISVGGNTGELFF. This sequence joins TRBV10-3 and TRBJ2-2, with D tentatively TRBD2 (5 bases). The germline V and J ends were trimmed by 4 bases and 2 bases, with 8 bases remaining between them. The CDR3 consists of 14 residues. Germline V gene sequence: CDR1 ENHRY, CDR2 SYGVKD.

The CDR3 reads CASSPDRGNTGELFF. In DNA, the CDR3 is TGTGCCAGCAGCCCGGACAGGGGGAACACCGGGGAGCTGTTTTTT. This rearrangement joins TRBV7-9 to TRBJ2-2, with TRBD1 identical over 9 bases. V shed 5 bases and J 1 base; nucleotides not matched to a gene: 2. Looked up from germline, CDR1 is SEHNR and CDR2 is FQNEAQ (reference sequence). This CDR3 has 15 amino acids.

CDR3 loop: CASSQPFGNEQYF. For the CDR3, the DNA is TGTGCCAGCAGCCAACCTTTTGGCAACGAGCAGTACTTC. The gene calls are TRBV7-9 and TRBJ2-7; D unresolved. Germline V gene data show CDR1 as SEHNR and CDR2 as FQNEAQ (reference sequence). The length of the CDR3 is 13 residues. V was cut by 5 bases and J by 5 bases, with 13 bases left in between.

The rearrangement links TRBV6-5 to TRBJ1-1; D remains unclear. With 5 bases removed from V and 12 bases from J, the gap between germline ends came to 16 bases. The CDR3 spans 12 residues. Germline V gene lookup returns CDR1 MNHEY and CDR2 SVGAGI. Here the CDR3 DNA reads TGTGCCAGCAGTCAGCCCCCTTTGGAGACTTTCTTT. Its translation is CASSQPPLETFF.

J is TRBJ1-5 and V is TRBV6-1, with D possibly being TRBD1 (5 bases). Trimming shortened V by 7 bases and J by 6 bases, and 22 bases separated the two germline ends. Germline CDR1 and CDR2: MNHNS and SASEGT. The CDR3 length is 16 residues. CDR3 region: CASTLLGEGPPQPQHF. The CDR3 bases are TGTGCCAGCACTCTCCTAGGGGAGGGCCCTCCTCAGCCCCAGCATTTT.